Below are 32 T cell receptor beta chains sequenced from a single sample in a study of cytomegalovirus exposure and HLA in healthy donors. Both 60 Vbeta primers and 13 Jbeta primers went into the PCR. Measured with immunoSEQ multiplex PCR; TCRdb has only the in-frame clones, and not every one. The sample holds about 140,000 clones, roughly 80% seen once. Material for sequencing was PBMCs. Source of these receptors: a female donor in good health and CMV-seronegative.

The rearrangement uses TRBV2 and TRBJ1-5; possibly TRBD1 for D (5 bases). Between the trimmed V and J ends, which lost 1 base and 3 bases, there was a span of 13 bases. The CDR3 is 16 residues long. Germline V gene lookup returns CDR1 SNHLY and CDR2 FYNNEI. The CDR3 spells CASSEGTTIVNQPQHF. Here the CDR3 DNA reads TGTGCCAGCAGTGAAGGGACAACTATTGTCAATCAGCCCCAGCATTTT. The full variable domain, with the rest looked up from reference TRBV2 and TRBJ1-5, is EPEVTQTPSHQVTQMGQEVILRCVPISNHLYFYWYRQILGQKVEFLVSFYNNEISEKSEIFDDQFSVERPDGSNFTLKIRSTKLEDSAMYFCASSEGTTIVNQPQHFGDGTRLSIL.

In this sample, this clone turned up once. The chain has TRBV4-1 and TRBJ2-7; 12 bases are shared with TRBD2. Germline loops: CDR1 MGHRA, CDR2 YSYEKL. V shed 0 bases and J 2 bases; nucleotides not matched to a gene: 8. This CDR3 is built from 18 residues. The CDR3 protein is CASSQDGLWTSGTYEQYF. The CDR3 DNA reads TGCGCCAGCAGCCAAGATGGTCTCTGGACTAGCGGGACCTACGAGCAGTACTTC.

The chain joins TRBV11-1 to TRBJ2-3, with 8 bases lining up with TRBD1. There are 16 residues in the CDR3. J was trimmed by 0 bases and V by 6 bases; bases with no gene match: 8. CDR1 is SGHAT, CDR2 FQDESV, per germline (reference sequence). The CDR3, as DNA: TGTGCCAGCAGTCGAGGAAGGACAGGGAGCACAGATACGCAGTATTTT. Encoded protein: CASSRGRTGSTDTQYF.

The chain couples TRBV7-9 to TRBJ1-1; D is possibly TRBD1 (6 bases). Germline-derived CDR1 and CDR2 are SEHNR and FQNEAQ (reference sequence). This CDR3 is 18 amino acids long. V lost 0 bases and J 4 bases, leaving 21 bases between the germline ends. CDR3: CASSLATKTGWGSTEAFF. The CDR3 DNA sequence: TGTGCCAGCAGCTTAGCGACGAAGACAGGTTGGGGAAGCACTGAAGCTTTCTTT.

The rearrangement links TRBV11-1 to TRBJ2-7; no firm D call. CDR1 is SGHAT, CDR2 FQDESV, per germline (reference sequence). The V end was cut by 2 bases, the J end by 1 base, with 6 bases between. CDR3 size: 13 residues. CDR3 residues: CASSLPYSYEQYF. The CDR3, as DNA: TGTGCCAGCAGCTTACCCTATTCCTACGAGCAGTACTTC.

Only a few counts were recorded for this clone. The rearrangement links TRBV6-5 to TRBJ1-1; D is undetermined. Germline CDR1 is MNHEY and CDR2 is SVGAGI. The CDR3 is 11 amino acids. The germline V and J ends were trimmed by 10 bases and 0 bases, with 6 bases remaining between them. CDR3 residues: CATTVNTEAFF. In DNA, the CDR3 is TGTGCCACCACAGTGAACACTGAAGCTTTCTTT.

The chain joins TRBV11-2 to TRBJ2-7; no clear D. V lost 5 bases to trimming and J lost 0 bases, with 14 bases between them. The CDR3 is 15 amino acids. Looked up from germline, CDR1 is SGHAT and CDR2 is FQNNGV. The DNA of the CDR3 is TGTGCCAGCAGCCCACACCCACAGAGCTCCTACGAGCAGTACTTC. The encoded protein is CASSPHPQSSYEQYF.

CDR3 coding DNA: TGTGCCAGCAGCTCCGGCGGACTAGCGCAAGAGACCCAGTACTTC. Protein: CASSSGGLAQETQYF. This rearrangement joins TRBV6-6 to TRBJ2-5, with 9 bases lining up with TRBD2. The CDR3 has 15 residues. The germline V gene encodes CDR1 MNHNY and CDR2 SVGAGI (reference sequence). V shed 6 bases, J shed 2 bases, and the junction held 7 bases outside the gene matches.

Within the sample, this clone is medium-sized. The CDR3 sequence: CASSLGLRGGGTGANVLTF. The CDR3 DNA reads as TGCGCCAGCAGCTTGGGATTGCGGGGTGGGGGAACTGGGGCCAACGTCCTGACTTTC. J is TRBJ2-6 and V is TRBV5-1, with D possibly being TRBD2 (6 bases). The CDR3 extends over 19 amino acids. Germline V gene lookup returns CDR1 SGHRS and CDR2 YFSETQ. V gave up 0 bases and J gave up 2 bases, with 18 bases separating them.

The chain is built from TRBV6-6 and TRBJ2-7; D might be TRBD1 (6 bases). This CDR3 region has 14 residues. Between the trimmed V and J ends, which lost 8 bases and 6 bases, there was a span of 20 bases. The germline V gene encodes CDR1 MNHNY and CDR2 SVGAGI (reference sequence). In DNA, the CDR3 is TGTGCCAGCGTACAGATAAAAACAGGGCGCGAGCAGTACTTC. Its protein is CASVQIKTGREQYF.

The rearrangement joins TRBV2 to TRBJ1-6; 11 bases align to TRBD1. Per germline, CDR1 SNHLY and CDR2 FYNNEI. The CDR3 sequence is 14 residues long. Trimming at V came to 6 bases and at J to 6 bases, leaving 1 base not matched to a gene. CDR3 sequence reads: CASRGTGGNSPLHF. CDR3 coding DNA: TGTGCCAGCAGAGGGACAGGGGGTAATTCACCCCTCCACTTT.

This clone was found a few times. The chain recombines TRBV6-4 with TRBJ2-1, with TRBD2 matching 8 bases. Germline V gene data show CDR1 as MRHNA and CDR2 as SNTAGT. This CDR3 region has 18 residues. Unmatched junction bases numbered 12, after V lost 3 bases and J lost 2 bases. The CDR3 DNA sequence: TGTGCCAGCAGTGATCTAGGAAGCGGGAGAGATGCCTACAATGAGCAGTTCTTC. It encodes CASSDLGSGRDAYNEQFF.

This clone was seen a single time. The V and J genes are TRBV5-6 and TRBJ1-1, with 8 positions matching TRBD1. Per the germline V gene, CDR1 is SGHDT and CDR2 is YYEEEE. There are 17 residues in the CDR3. Unmatched junction bases numbered 11, after V lost 0 bases and J lost 4 bases. The CDR3 DNA is TGTGCCAGCAGCTTGGCCTGGTCCCTCGACAGGGGCACTGAAGCTTTCTTT. Translation gives CASSLAWSLDRGTEAFF.

This clone has a handful of counts. The chain uses TRBV30 and TRBJ2-5; a weak D match, TRBD1 (6 bases). From germline, CDR1 is GTSNPN and CDR2 SVGIG (reference sequence). V was clipped by 2 bases and J by 5 bases, with 12 bases between them. The CDR3 contains 13 residues. The CDR3 loop reads CAWSRGHLETQYF. Written as DNA, the CDR3 is TGTGCCTGGAGTCGGGGACACCTGGAGACCCAGTACTTC.

The chain is built from TRBV12-5 and TRBJ2-1, with 7 bases lining up with TRBD2. The V and J ends lost 2 bases and 5 bases, in that order; junction bases with no gene match: 9. Germline CDR1 and CDR2: LGHNT and FRNRAP. The CDR3 is 16 residues long. The CDR3 DNA is TGTGCTAGTGGTTTGTCCCTAGCGGCCCGAAACAATGAGCAGTTCTTC. Translation gives CASGLSLAARNNEQFF.

This chain links TRBV7-9 with TRBJ2-7; D may be TRBD2 (8 bases). V shed 9 bases and J shed 2 bases, with 17 bases lying between them. This CDR3 has 14 amino acids. Germline V lookup: CDR1 SEHNR, CDR2 FQNEAQ (reference sequence). CDR3 protein: CASNRGGQPYEQYF. CDR3 in DNA: TGTGCCAGTAACCGGGGGGGACAGCCCTACGAGCAGTACTTC.

CDR3 residues: CASSPWTAYSNQPQHF. The CDR3, as DNA: TGTGCCAGCAGTCCTTGGACAGCCTATAGCAATCAGCCCCAGCATTTT. This chain joins TRBV28 and TRBJ1-5, with a tentative D call TRBD1 (6 bases). This CDR3 region has 16 residues. V was pared by 5 bases and J by 0 bases, with 14 bases between. Per germline, CDR1 MDHEN and CDR2 SYDVKM.

This sequence joins TRBV29-1 and TRBJ2-7, with TRBD2 matching 7 bases. The junction had 8 bases not matched to a gene; V was cut back by 3 bases and J by 0 bases. Looked up from germline, CDR1 is SQVTM and CDR2 is ANQGSEA. This CDR3 comprises 15 residues. Here the CDR3 reads CSVESLGGSSYEQYF. The CDR3 DNA reads as TGCAGCGTTGAGTCTTTGGGCGGGAGCTCCTACGAGCAGTACTTC.

The chain recombines TRBV29-1 with TRBJ1-1; 7 bases match TRBD1. CDR1 and CDR2 (germline): SQVTM, ANQGSEA. This CDR3 contains 17 residues. The V segment lost 0 bases and the J segment 0 bases; nucleotides outside the gene matches: 10. CDR3 sequence (DNA): TGCAGCGTTGAAGATCCCCTCTTGGACAGGTTGAACACTGAAGCTTTCTTT. This translates into CSVEDPLLDRLNTEAFF.

The chain carries TRBV11-2 and TRBJ2-7; D is perhaps TRBD2 (6 bases). This CDR3 comprises 14 residues. The germline V gene encodes CDR1 SGHAT and CDR2 FQNNGV. V lost 3 bases and J 2 bases, leaving 11 bases between the germline ends. This chain's CDR3 is CASSFAGITYEQYF. For the CDR3, the DNA is TGTGCCAGCAGCTTCGCGGGGATTACCTACGAGCAGTACTTC.

This chain links TRBV4-1 with TRBJ2-3, with 8 bases fitting TRBD1. Germline V gene sequence: CDR1 MGHRA, CDR2 YSYEKL. There are 16 residues in the CDR3. Trimming at V came to 4 bases and at J to 6 bases, leaving 12 bases not matched to a gene. CDR3 in DNA: TGCGCCAGCAGCCTACCCCGGGACAGGCGTATTGATACGCAGTATTTT. Protein: CASSLPRDRRIDTQYF.

The chain combines TRBV6-5 with TRBJ2-3; 12 nucleotides agree with TRBD2. The V and J ends lost 10 bases and 4 bases, in that order; junction bases with no gene match: 3. The germline V gene has CDR1 MNHEY and CDR2 SVGAGI. The CDR3 sequence is 13 residues long. The chain's CDR3 is CATSGRGADTQYF. The CDR3 nucleotides read TGTGCCACTAGCGGGAGGGGCGCAGATACGCAGTATTTT.

The V and J genes are TRBV7-9 and TRBJ1-5, with 8 bases lining up with TRBD1. This CDR3 is built from 17 residues. Germline-derived CDR1 and CDR2 are SEHNR and FQNEAQ (reference sequence). Trimming removed 3 bases from V and 0 bases from J; junction bases left unmatched: 7. In DNA, the CDR3 is TGTGCCAGCAGCTTTGGACAGGGAACGGGTAGCAATCAGCCCCAGCATTTT. Its translation is CASSFGQGTGSNQPQHF. The complete variable domain, with remaining parts taken from reference TRBV7-9 and TRBJ1-5, reads DTGVSQNPRHKITKRGQNVTFRCDPISEHNRLYWYRQTLGQGPEFLTYFQNEAQLEKSRLLSDRFSAERPKGSFSTLEIQRTEQGDSAMYLCASSFGQGTGSNQPQHFGDGTRLSIL.

The chain employs TRBV10-1 and TRBJ1-1; the match to TRBD1 covers 11 bases. The CDR3 totals 14 residues. J was trimmed by 6 bases and V by 7 bases; bases with no gene match: 7. From germline, CDR1 is WNHNN and CDR2 SYGVQD (reference sequence). DNA for the CDR3: TGCGCCAGCAAGCCAGGGACAGGGGGGCCTGAAGCTTTCTTT. It specifies CASKPGTGGPEAFF.

A few counts support this clone. The chain uses TRBV30 and TRBJ2-5; 7 bases agree with TRBD2. The better agreement between TRBJ2-7 and the DNA end casts doubt on the J call. Germline V gene data show CDR1 as GTSNPN and CDR2 as SVGIG (reference sequence). The CDR3 extends over 14 amino acids. CDR3 DNA sequence: TGTGCCTGGTTCGTGGCGGGAGACTGGTACGAGCAGTACTTC. This translates into CAWFVAGDWYEQYF.

This clone has a handful of counts. The chain uses TRBV18 and TRBJ1-3, with 8 bases fitting TRBD1. Germline CDR1 KGHSH, CDR2 LQKENI. This CDR3 is built from 17 residues. V shed 6 bases and J 1 base; nucleotides not matched to a gene: 11. DNA of the CDR3: TGTGCCAGCTCCCCAGAGGGACAGGCCCTATCTGGAAACACCATATATTTT. This encodes CASSPEGQALSGNTIYF. The whole variable domain, filled in from reference TRBV18 and TRBJ1-3, reads NAGVMQNPRHLVRRRGQEARLRCSPMKGHSHVYWYRQLPEEGLKFMVYLQKENIIDESGMPKERFSAEFPKEGPSILRIQQVVRGDSAAYFCASSPEGQALSGNTIYFGEGSWLTVV.

J is TRBJ2-7 and V is TRBV4-2; D may be TRBD2 (5 bases). CDR1 is LGHNA, CDR2 YNFKEQ, per germline. This CDR3 comprises 16 residues. Trimming took 0 bases from V and 4 from J, leaving 16 bases between them. The CDR3 spells CASSQEFASTIYEQYF. CDR3 sequence (DNA): TGTGCCAGCAGCCAAGAGTTTGCATCGACTATATACGAGCAGTACTTC.

This chain connects TRBV2 to TRBJ1-1; TRBD1 aligns across 7 bases. Trimming at V came to 5 bases and at J to 1 base, leaving 7 bases not matched to a gene. This CDR3 is 15 amino acids long. Germline values: CDR1 SNHLY, CDR2 FYNNEI. The CDR3 bases are TGTGCCAGCAGTCTCTCCGGGACAGCGAACACTGAAGCTTTCTTT. This codes for CASSLSGTANTEAFF. The full variable domain, in which reference TRBV2 and TRBJ1-1 provide the parts outside the CDR3, is EPEVTQTPSHQVTQMGQEVILRCVPISNHLYFYWYRQILGQKVEFLVSFYNNEISEKSEIFDDQFSVERPDGSNFTLKIRSTKLEDSAMYFCASSLSGTANTEAFFGQGTRLTVV.

This clone was counted only a few times. The chain employs TRBV27 and TRBJ2-5; 11 nucleotides align to TRBD1. The CDR3 covers 16 residues. Germline loops: CDR1 MNHEY, CDR2 SMNVEV (reference sequence). V shed 5 bases, J shed 5 bases, and the junction held 10 bases outside the gene matches. CDR3 sequence reads: CASSQDRGLRWETQYF. DNA for the CDR3: TGTGCCAGCAGTCAGGACAGGGGGCTGAGGTGGGAGACCCAGTACTTC.

The chain combines TRBV19 with TRBJ2-5; 8 bases are shared with TRBD2. The V and J ends lost 3 bases and 5 bases, in that order; junction bases with no gene match: 5. Germline CDR1 LNHDA, CDR2 SQIVND (reference sequence). This CDR3 region has 14 residues. The CDR3 region is CASSMYSGMETQYF. DNA for the CDR3: TGTGCCAGTAGTATGTATAGCGGGATGGAGACCCAGTACTTC.

The gene calls are TRBV11-2 and TRBJ2-7, with 8 bases lining up with TRBD1. V dropped 5 bases and J dropped 2; count of bases not matched to a gene: 5. The CDR3 sequence is 14 residues long. Germline assignment: CDR1 SGHAT and CDR2 FQNNGV. CDR3 in amino acids: CASSRQGLTYEQYF. CDR3 nucleotide sequence: TGTGCCAGCAGCCGACAGGGGCTGACCTACGAGCAGTACTTC.

Only one count was recorded for this clone. The J gene is TRBJ2-7, the V gene TRBV29-1; 7 positions match TRBD1. Trimming took 5 bases from V and 5 from J; bases not matched to a gene: 9. CDR3 length equals 13 residues. CDR1 and CDR2 (germline): SQVTM, ANQGSEA. The DNA of the CDR3 is TGCAGCGTTCGGACAGGCGGCACAGACGAGCAGTACTTC. Protein sequence: CSVRTGGTDEQYF.